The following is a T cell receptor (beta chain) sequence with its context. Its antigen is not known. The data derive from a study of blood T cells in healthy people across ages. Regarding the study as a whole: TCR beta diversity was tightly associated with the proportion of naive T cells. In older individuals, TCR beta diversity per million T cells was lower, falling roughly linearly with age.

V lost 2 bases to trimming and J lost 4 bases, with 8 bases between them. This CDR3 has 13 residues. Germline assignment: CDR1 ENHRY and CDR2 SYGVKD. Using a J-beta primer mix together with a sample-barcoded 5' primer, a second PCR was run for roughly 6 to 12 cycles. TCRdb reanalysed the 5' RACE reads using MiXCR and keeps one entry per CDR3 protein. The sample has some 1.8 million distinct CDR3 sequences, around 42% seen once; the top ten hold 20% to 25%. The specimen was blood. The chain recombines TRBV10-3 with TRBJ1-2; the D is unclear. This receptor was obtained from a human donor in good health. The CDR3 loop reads CAISEESLYGYTF. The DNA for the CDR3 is TGTGCCATCAGTGAGGAATCCCTCTATGGCTACACCTTC.